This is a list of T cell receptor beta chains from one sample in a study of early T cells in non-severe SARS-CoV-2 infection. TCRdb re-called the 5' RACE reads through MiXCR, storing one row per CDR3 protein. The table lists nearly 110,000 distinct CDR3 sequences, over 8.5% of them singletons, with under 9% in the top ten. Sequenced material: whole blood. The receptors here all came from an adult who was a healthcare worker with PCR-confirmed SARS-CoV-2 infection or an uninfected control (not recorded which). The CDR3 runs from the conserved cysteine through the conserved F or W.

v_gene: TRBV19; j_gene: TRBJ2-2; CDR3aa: CASSPDPRKVTGELCF
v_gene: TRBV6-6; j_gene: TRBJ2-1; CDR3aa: CASSPNRGAYNEQFF
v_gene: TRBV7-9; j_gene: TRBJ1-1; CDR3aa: CASSNEGVNEAFF
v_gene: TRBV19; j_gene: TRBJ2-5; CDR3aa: CASSRGLAGERLGETQYF
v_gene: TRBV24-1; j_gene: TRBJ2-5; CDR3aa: CATSDPGTSLAPGTQYF
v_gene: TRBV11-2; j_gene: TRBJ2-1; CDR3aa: CASSWGNEQFF
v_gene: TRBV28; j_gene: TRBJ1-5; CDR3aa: CASSFLGANDDQPQHF
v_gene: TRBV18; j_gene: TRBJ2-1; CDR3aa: CASSPGAGSYNEQFF
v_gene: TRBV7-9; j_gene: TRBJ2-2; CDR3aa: CASRLTGETGELFF
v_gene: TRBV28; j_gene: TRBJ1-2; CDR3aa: CATFQDRGNYGYTF
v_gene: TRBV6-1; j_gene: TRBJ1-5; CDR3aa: CASSGQGAWGNQPQHF
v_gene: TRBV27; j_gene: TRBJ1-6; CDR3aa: CASSSAVGRSPLHF
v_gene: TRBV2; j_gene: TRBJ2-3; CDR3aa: CASSGDRGRSQYF
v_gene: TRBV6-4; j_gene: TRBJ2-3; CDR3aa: CASSAGTSTDTQYF
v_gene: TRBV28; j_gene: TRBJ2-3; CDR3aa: CASTIGARSTDTQYF
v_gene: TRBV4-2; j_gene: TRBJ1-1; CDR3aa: CASSQPGAEAFF